The 17 T cell receptor beta chains below all came from one sample that was sequenced in a study of identical twins. In TCRdb, the 5' RACE reads were re-called with MiXCR into one record per CDR3 protein. The sample has around 1.7 million distinct CDR3 sequences, 25% to 35% seen once. The sample was cord blood. These receptor sequences come from a newborn girl in good health.

The CDR3 region has the DNA TGCAGTGCTAGAGATTTGACCGGGAGAGGGATACTCTCTGGGGCCAACGTCCTGACTTTC. It yields the protein CSARDLTGRGILSGANVLTF. J is TRBJ2-6 and V is TRBV20-1; a possible D gene is TRBD2 (6 bases). Trimming removed 0 bases at V and 0 bases at J, with 21 bases between. This CDR3 is 20 amino acids long. Per the germline V gene, CDR1 is DFQATT and CDR2 is SNEGSKA (reference sequence).

V usage is TRBV5-1 and J usage is TRBJ2-2; D not resolved. Looked up from germline, CDR1 is SGHRS and CDR2 is YFSETQ. Trimming removed 0 bases at V and 7 bases at J, with 10 bases between. The CDR3 has 14 residues. CDR3 region: CASSLASTLGELFF. CDR3 in DNA: TGCGCCAGCAGCTTGGCCTCGACACTCGGGGAGCTGTTTTTT.

The table lists this clonotype with a few counts. J is TRBJ2-7 and V is TRBV13, with 8 bases aligning to TRBD1. The CDR3 extends over 15 amino acids. Germline CDR1 reads PRHDT; CDR2 reads FYEKMQ (reference sequence). Trimming removed 0 bases from V and 0 bases from J; junction bases left unmatched: 1. CDR3 loop: CASSLGGQASYEQYF. DNA of the CDR3: TGTGCCAGCAGCTTAGGGGGACAGGCCTCCTACGAGCAGTACTTC.

CDR3 sequence reads: CASSLGRSPYGYTF. The CDR3, as DNA: TGCGCCAGCAGCTTGGGGCGATCCCCCTATGGCTACACCTTC. V gene TRBV5-1 combines with J gene TRBJ1-2; D ambiguous. Trimming took off 0 bases at V and 4 bases at J, with 10 bases between the two ends. The germline CDR1 and CDR2 sequences are SGHRS and YFSETQ. The CDR3 has 14 amino acids.

The chain joins TRBV5-1 to TRBJ1-2; D is uncertain. The germline gives CDR1 SGHRS, CDR2 YFSETQ. There are 16 residues in the CDR3. V lost 4 bases, J lost 4 bases, and 20 bases lay in between. CDR3 sequence reads: CASSPNFGQAPYGYTF. The CDR3 bases are TGCGCCAGCAGCCCCAACTTTGGCCAGGCCCCCTATGGCTACACCTTC.

The table lists this clonotype with a few counts. The chain links TRBV18 to TRBJ2-3; no reliable D call. Trimming removed 6 bases at V and 7 bases at J, with 5 bases between. CDR1 and CDR2 (germline): KGHSH, LQKENI. This CDR3 has 10 residues. CDR3 DNA: TGTGCCAGCTCCGCGAATACGCAGTATTTT. Residues: CASSANTQYF. Full variable domain (rest looked up from reference TRBV18 and TRBJ2-3): NAGVMQNPRHLVRRRGQEARLRCSPMKGHSHVYWYRQLPEEGLKFMVYLQKENIIDESGMPKERFSAEFPKEGPSILRIQQVVRGDSAAYFCASSANTQYFGPGTRLTVL.

The rearrangement links TRBV7-9 to TRBJ2-3, with 10 bases matching TRBD1. This CDR3 has 15 residues. Trimming cost V 5 bases and J 5 bases; bases outside gene matches: 7. From germline, CDR1 is SEHNR and CDR2 FQNEAQ (reference sequence). CDR3 loop: CASSPTGGAGDTQYF. DNA for the CDR3: TGTGCCAGCAGCCCGACAGGGGGCGCGGGAGATACGCAGTATTTT.

There are a few counts of this clonotype. This chain links TRBV21-1 with TRBJ2-7; the table's D gene call, TRBD1, was not cross checked with the DNA. TRBV21-1 is labeled a pseudogene. The CDR3 contains 15 residues. The CDR3 is CASSKARTDIYEQYF. In nucleotides, the CDR3 is TGTGCCAGCAGCAAAGCGAGGACAGATATCTACGAGCAGTACTTC.

This sequence joins TRBV11-3 and TRBJ2-5, with 12 bases matching TRBD2. CDR3 size: 14 residues. In germline, CDR1 is SGHNT, CDR2 YENEEA. V shed 4 bases, J shed 11 bases, and the junction held 8 bases outside the gene matches. The CDR3, as DNA: TGTGCCAGCAGCTCTAGCGGGGGGGGCAATGAGCAGTACTTC. Translating gives CASSSSGGGNEQYF.

In this sample, this clonotype turned up a few times. The chain recombines TRBV6-1 with TRBJ1-2; TRBD1 agrees at 10 bases. The V segment lost 3 bases and the J segment 3 bases; nucleotides outside the gene matches: 1. This CDR3 is 14 amino acids long. The germline gives CDR1 MNHNS, CDR2 SASEGT. The CDR3 DNA reads as TGTGCCAGCAGTGACGGGACAGGGGACTATGGCTACACCTTC. Its protein product is CASSDGTGDYGYTF.

This clonotype has just a few counts. This chain joins TRBV28 and TRBJ1-4, with TRBD1 as a possible D gene (6 bases). Germline values: CDR1 MDHEN, CDR2 SYDVKM. The V end lost 6 bases, the J end lost 4 bases, and 15 bases lay between the germline ends. This CDR3 has 15 residues. CDR3 coding DNA: TGTGCCAGCAGACCTGGACAGTTACTTAATGAAAAACTGTTTTTT. It yields the protein CASRPGQLLNEKLFF. Complete variable domain (other parts from reference TRBV28 and TRBJ1-4): DVKVTQSSRYLVKRTGEKVFLECVQDMDHENMFWYRQDPGLGLRLIYFSYDVKMKEKGDIPEGYSVSREKKERFSLILESASTNQTSMYLCASRPGQLLNEKLFFGSGTQLSVL.

This clonotype has more than one count but fewer than ten. The V and J genes are TRBV3-1 and TRBJ2-4; D is perhaps TRBD1 (7 bases). The end of the DNA is better explained by TRBJ2-7, so the J call may be wrong. From germline, CDR1 is LGHDT and CDR2 YNNKEL (reference sequence). CDR3 length equals 15 residues. The CDR3 DNA sequence: TGTGCCAGCAGCCAAGCACAGGGGACTCGTTACGAGCAGTACTTC. It encodes CASSQAQGTRYEQYF.

The chain joins TRBV6-1 to TRBJ2-4; 9 bases are a match to TRBD1. The CDR3 sequence is 19 residues long. The trim removed 6 bases at V and 4 bases at J, leaving 19 bases unmatched. Per germline, CDR1 MNHNS and CDR2 SASEGT. CDR3 region: CASRPLVNRGQSKKNIQYF. The CDR3, as DNA: TGTGCCAGCAGGCCCCTTGTTAACAGGGGGCAATCGAAGAAAAACATTCAGTACTTC.

This rearrangement joins TRBV25-1 to TRBJ2-3, with D possibly called TRBD1 or TRBD2 (5 bases each). Germline assignment: CDR1 MGHDK and CDR2 SYGVNS. The CDR3 is made up of 15 amino acids. V shed 5 bases and J shed 1 base, with 13 bases lying between them. CDR3: CASSPRGTRTDTQYF. The CDR3 DNA is TGTGCCAGCAGTCCTCGGGGCACCCGCACAGATACGCAGTATTTT.

This clonotype was picked up many times. The chain couples TRBV9 to TRBJ2-4, with D tentatively TRBD1 or TRBD2 (5 bases each). Trimming shortened V by 0 bases and J by 0 bases, and 7 bases separated the two germline ends. This CDR3 is built from 15 residues. CDR1 is SGDLS and CDR2 is YYNGEE in the germline V gene. The CDR3 sequence is CASSVAGTAKNIQYF. The CDR3 DNA reads as TGTGCCAGCAGCGTAGCTGGGACAGCCAAAAACATTCAGTACTTC. Full variable domain (missing parts from reference TRBV9 and TRBJ2-4): DSGVTQTPKHLITATGQRVTLRCSPRSGDLSVYWYQQSLDQGLQFLIQYYNGEERAKGNILERFSAQQFPDLHSELNLSSLELGDSALYFCASSVAGTAKNIQYFGAGTRLSVL.

V and J are TRBV27 and TRBJ2-7; D remains ambiguous. In germline, CDR1 is MNHEY, CDR2 SMNVEV (reference sequence). V dropped 4 bases and J dropped 2 bases, with 21 bases sitting between them. This CDR3 spans 17 amino acids. The CDR3 spells CASSSRGDIYTTYEQYF. The CDR3 coding sequence is TGTGCCAGCAGTTCCCGTGGGGATATATACACCACCTACGAGCAGTACTTC.

Note on this clonotype: Its ends do not fully match the called genes, so a read error is possible. The rearrangement joins TRBV7-8 to TRBJ2-1; 8 nucleotides agree with TRBD2. Germline V CDR1 and CDR2: SGHVS, FQNEAQ. This CDR3 is built from 14 residues. Here the CDR3 reads CASSSGTTYNERFF. The CDR3 DNA reads as TGTGCCAGCAGTAGCGGGACAACCTACAATGAGCGGTTCTTC.